A selection of T cell receptor beta chains follows, all from one sample in a study of Graves' ophthalmopathy and Graves' hyperthyroidism. TCRdb fed the multiplex PCR reads into MiXCR, producing one record per CDR3 protein. The sample lists about 740,000 distinct CDR3 sequences, roughly 40% seen once, with 44% in the top ten. Sequencing was performed on peripheral blood. All receptors come from an adult man with Graves' ophthalmopathy. The CDR3 runs from the conserved cysteine through the conserved F or W. Fields, in order: V gene, clone size, D gene, J gene, CDR3 DNA, CDR3 protein. D genes are given only for firm matches. Not all rows give a size; the values are once, few, many and, for expanded clones, a class.

TRBV5-1	-	TRBD1	TRBJ1-2	TGCGCCAGCAGCCCAAATCCCGGGACAGGGGTGGGCTACACCTTC	CASSPNPGTGVGYTF
TRBV11-2	many	-	TRBJ2-7	TGTGCCAGCAGCACGCACCGGGACACTGACTACGAGCAGTACTTC	CASSTHRDTDYEQYF
TRBV29-1	-	TRBD1	TRBJ1-5	TGCAGCGTTTTCTTGGGCAGGGGGTTCTATAGCAATCAGCCCCAGCATTTT	CSVFLGRGFYSNQPQHF
TRBV20-1	few	TRBD2	TRBJ2-2	TGCAGTGCAGTACTAGCGGGAGGGGGCACCGGGGAGCTGTTTTTT	CSAVLAGGGTGELFF
TRBV5-1	few	-	TRBJ2-2	TGCGCCAGCAGCTGGGGAGACACCGGGGAGCTGTTTTTT	CASSWGDTGELFF
TRBV10-3	many	-	TRBJ1-1	TGTGCCGCCCAAATTTCGGGGGGCACTGAAGCTTTCTTT	CAAQISGGTEAFF
TRBV10-3	-	-	TRBJ1-5	TGTGCCACCAAAACGGGCAGTAGCAATCAGCCCCAGCATTTT	CATKTGSSNQPQHF
TRBV29-1	many	TRBD2	TRBJ2-7	TGCAGCGTTGGAGCGGGAGTTGAGTACGAGCAGTACTTC	CSVGAGVEYEQYF
TRBV20-1	few	TRBD1	TRBJ2-5	TGCAGTGCTGAACGGACAGGGGAAGAGACCCAGTACTTC	CSAERTGEETQYF
TRBV2	few	TRBD1	TRBJ2-5	TGTGCCAGTGCCGGGACAGGGGGCTATCAAGAGACCCAGTACTTC	CASAGTGGYQETQYF